The T cell receptor (beta chain) described here comes from a study of CD8 T cells in Susac syndrome. RNA totalling about 0.5 to 1 ug underwent reverse transcription with random hexamers. TCRdb independently ran MiXCR on the immunoSEQ multiplex PCR reads; one entry per CDR3 protein. This table holds approximately 300,000 distinct CDR3 sequences, roughly 85% found once. Germline V lookup: CDR1 SGHVS, CDR2 FQNEAQ. Between the trimmed V and J ends, which lost 1 base and 6 bases, there was a span of 10 bases. The CDR3 covers 14 residues. The gene calls are TRBV7-8 and TRBJ1-5; D is perhaps TRBD1 (5 bases). This receptor was obtained from a human donor with multiple sclerosis. Sequenced input: CD8+ T cells from PBMCs. The DNA for the CDR3 is TGTGCCAGCAGCTTAGTCGTAGGGGCTCAGCCCCAGCATTTT. Protein sequence: CASSLVVGAQPQHF.